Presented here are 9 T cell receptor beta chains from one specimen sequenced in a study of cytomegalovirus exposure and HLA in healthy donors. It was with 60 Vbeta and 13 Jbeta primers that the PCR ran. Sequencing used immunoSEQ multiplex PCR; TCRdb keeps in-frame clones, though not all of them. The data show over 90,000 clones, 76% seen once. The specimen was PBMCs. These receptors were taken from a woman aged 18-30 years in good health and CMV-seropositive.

CDR3 coding DNA: TGTGCCACGCGGCCCGGGAGGGGGGGCCAAGATACGCAGTATTTT. It translates to CATRPGRGGQDTQYF. This sequence joins TRBV7-3 and TRBJ2-3, with TRBD2 matching over 8 bases. Trimming at V came to 10 bases and at J to 5 bases, leaving 14 bases not matched to a gene. This CDR3 comprises 15 residues. Germline assignment: CDR1 SGHTA and CDR2 FQGTGA.

Written as DNA, the CDR3 is TGTGCCAGCTCACCACCAGGGAGGGGCTATGGCTACACCTTC. The encoded protein is CASSPPGRGYGYTF. The J gene is TRBJ1-2, the V gene TRBV18; D possibly corresponds to TRBD1 (5 bases). Germline lookup yields CDR1 KGHSH and CDR2 LQKENI. CDR3 length equals 14 residues. The V end was cut by 0 bases, the J end by 4 bases, with 9 bases between.

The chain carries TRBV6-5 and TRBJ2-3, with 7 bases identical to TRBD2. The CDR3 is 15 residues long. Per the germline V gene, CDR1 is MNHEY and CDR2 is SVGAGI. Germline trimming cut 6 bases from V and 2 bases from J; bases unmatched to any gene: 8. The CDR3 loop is CASSPVSGVTDTQYF. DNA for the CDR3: TGTGCCAGCAGCCCAGTGAGCGGGGTCACAGATACGCAGTATTTT.

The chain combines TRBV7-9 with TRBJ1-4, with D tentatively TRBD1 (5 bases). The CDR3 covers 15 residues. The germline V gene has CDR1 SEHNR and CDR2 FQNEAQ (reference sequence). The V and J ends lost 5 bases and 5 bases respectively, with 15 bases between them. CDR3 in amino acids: CASSLIWGVNEKLFF. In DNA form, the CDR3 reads TGTGCCAGCAGCCTGATATGGGGGGTGAATGAAAAACTGTTTTTT. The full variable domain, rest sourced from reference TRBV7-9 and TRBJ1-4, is DTGVSQNPRHKITKRGQNVTFRCDPISEHNRLYWYRQTLGQGPEFLTYFQNEAQLEKSRLLSDRFSAERPKGSFSTLEIQRTEQGDSAMYLCASSLIWGVNEKLFFGSGTQLSVL.

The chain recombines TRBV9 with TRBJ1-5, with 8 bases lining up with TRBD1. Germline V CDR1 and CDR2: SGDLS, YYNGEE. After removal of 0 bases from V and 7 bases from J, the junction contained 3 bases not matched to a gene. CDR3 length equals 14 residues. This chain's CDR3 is CASSVAGGGQPQHF. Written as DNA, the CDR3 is TGTGCCAGCAGCGTAGCAGGGGGCGGGCAGCCCCAGCATTTT.

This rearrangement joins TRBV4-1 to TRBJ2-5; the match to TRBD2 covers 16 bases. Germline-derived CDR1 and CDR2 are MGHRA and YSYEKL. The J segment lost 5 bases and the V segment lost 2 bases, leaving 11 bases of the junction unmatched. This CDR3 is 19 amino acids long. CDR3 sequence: CASSQKAGTSGGEFETQYF. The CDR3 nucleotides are TGCGCCAGCAGCCAAAAGGCCGGGACTAGCGGGGGGGAGTTTGAGACCCAGTACTTC.

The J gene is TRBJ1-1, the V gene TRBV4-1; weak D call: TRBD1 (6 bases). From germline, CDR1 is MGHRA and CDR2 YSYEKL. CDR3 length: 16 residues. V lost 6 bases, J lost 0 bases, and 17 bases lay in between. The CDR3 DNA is TGCGCCAGCAGGGGAGGGGGGCCGATGATGAACACTGAAGCTTTCTTT. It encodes CASRGGGPMMNTEAFF.

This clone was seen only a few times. In DNA form, the CDR3 reads TGTGCCAGCTCACCGCGAGGCGGGGGTAGCGGGAGTTACGAGCAGTACTTC. Amino acid sequence: CASSPRGGGSGSYEQYF. The chain carries TRBV18 and TRBJ2-7; TRBD2 matches at 9 bases. CDR3 length equals 17 residues. CDR1 KGHSH and CDR2 LQKENI come from the germline V gene. Germline trimming cut 3 bases from V and 4 bases from J; bases unmatched to any gene: 13.

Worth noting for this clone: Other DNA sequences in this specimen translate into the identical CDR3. This chain's CDR3 is CASSLGQGGQPQHF. The CDR3 DNA is TGTGCCAGCAGCTTGGGCCAAGGGGGTCAGCCCCAGCATTTT. This chain uses TRBV5-6 with TRBJ1-5, with D perhaps matching TRBD1 (6 bases). This CDR3 region has 14 residues. V gave up 0 bases and J gave up 6 bases, with 10 bases separating them. Germline CDR1 reads SGHDT; CDR2 reads YYEEEE.